Listed below are T cell receptor beta chains from one sample, sequenced in a study of neurological immune-mediated disorders. One entry per CDR3 protein results from TCRdb running MiXCR on the 5' RACE reads. The sample lists tens of thousands of distinct CDR3 sequences; roughly 8.4% were seen once. Sequencing input: PBMCs. Receptor source: a woman aged 40-49 years in good health. Both conserved end residues are part of each CDR3. D genes are given only for firm matches. For some rows the clone size is stated as once, few or many, or as a class when expanded; others skip it.

d_call: .; j_call: TRBJ1-1; v_call: TRBV29-1; clone_size: many; cdr3_nt: TGCAGCGTTGATGCAGGGAAGGCTTTCTTT; cdr3_aa: CSVDAGKAFF
d_call: .; j_call: TRBJ1-1; v_call: TRBV6-5; clone_size: many; cdr3_nt: TGTGCCAGCAGTTACGACGGGACTGACGCTGAAGCTTTCTTT; cdr3_aa: CASSYDGTDAEAFF
d_call: TRBD1; j_call: TRBJ1-1; v_call: TRBV4-3; clone_size: many; cdr3_nt: TGCGCCAGCAGCCAAGAACAGACAGGGTTTGAAGCTTTCTTT; cdr3_aa: CASSQEQTGFEAFF
d_call: TRBD2; j_call: TRBJ2-7; v_call: TRBV27; clone_size: many; cdr3_nt: TGTGCCAGCAGTTTATTGGCTGCGGGGGGGCCCCACGAGCAGTACTTC; cdr3_aa: CASSLLAAGGPHEQYF
d_call: .; j_call: TRBJ2-1; v_call: TRBV7-3; clone_size: many; cdr3_nt: TGTGCCAGCAGCTTAGATAGGGGCAAGGTGCAGTTCTTC; cdr3_aa: CASSLDRGKVQFF
d_call: TRBD1; j_call: TRBJ2-7; v_call: TRBV5-1; clone_size: many; cdr3_nt: TGCGCCAGCAGCCTCGACAGGGGGCTCGACGAGCAGTACTTC; cdr3_aa: CASSLDRGLDEQYF
d_call: TRBD1; j_call: TRBJ1-2; v_call: TRBV5-6; clone_size: .; cdr3_nt: TGTGCCAGCAGCTTGGGCAACAGGGGCCTCTATGTGGATGGCTACACCTTC; cdr3_aa: CASSLGNRGLYVDGYTF
d_call: .; j_call: TRBJ1-3; v_call: TRBV5-6; clone_size: many; cdr3_nt: TGTGCCAGCAGCTTGCCGGTTGCCCCTGGAAACACCATATATTTT; cdr3_aa: CASSLPVAPGNTIYF
d_call: .; j_call: TRBJ1-4; v_call: TRBV5-6; clone_size: few; cdr3_nt: TGTGCCAGCAGCTTGCGGCGTCCTCTTGATGAAAAACTGTTTTTT; cdr3_aa: CASSLRRPLDEKLFF
d_call: .; j_call: TRBJ2-1; v_call: TRBV6-5; clone_size: many; cdr3_nt: TGTGCCAGCAGTTTCTTCCTGACTGGAGATGAGCAGTTCTTC; cdr3_aa: CASSFFLTGDEQFF
d_call: TRBD2; j_call: TRBJ2-1; v_call: TRBV29-1; clone_size: many; cdr3_nt: TGCAGCGTAGATCTAGCGGACTTTTACAATGAGCAGTTCTTC; cdr3_aa: CSVDLADFYNEQFF